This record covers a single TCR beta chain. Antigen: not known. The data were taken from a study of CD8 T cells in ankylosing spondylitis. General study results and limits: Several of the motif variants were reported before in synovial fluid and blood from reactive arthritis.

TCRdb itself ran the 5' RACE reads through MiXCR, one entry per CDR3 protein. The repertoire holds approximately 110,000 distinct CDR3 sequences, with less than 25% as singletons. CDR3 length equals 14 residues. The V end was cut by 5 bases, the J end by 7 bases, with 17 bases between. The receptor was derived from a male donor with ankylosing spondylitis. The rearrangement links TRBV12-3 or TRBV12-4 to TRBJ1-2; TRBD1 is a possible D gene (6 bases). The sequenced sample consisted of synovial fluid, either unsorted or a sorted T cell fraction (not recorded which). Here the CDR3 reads CASSPGRGARGYTF. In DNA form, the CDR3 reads TGTGCCAGCAGTCCCGGTCGGGGGGCCCGTGGCTACACCTTC.